This TCR beta chain stems from a study of CD8+ T cells in alopecia areata. Following RNA extraction, reverse transcription yielded cDNA that acted as the sequencing template. This table comes from immunoSEQ multiplex PCR, and its TCRdb copy is limited to in-frame clones, with some not included. The sample has over 250,000 clones; around 64% are singletons. The treatment was: oral pan-JAK inhibitor, 5-10 mg twice daily. As for this clone: Its antigen is as yet unknown.

The CDR3 has 14 residues. Looked up from germline, CDR1 is SGDLS and CDR2 is YYNGEE. Trimming removed 3 bases at V and 5 bases at J, with 14 bases between. Study-level findings and limits: Scalp clonality, together with expanded CD8+ clones among the top 100, fell significantly with tofacitinib. Normal scalp had lower clonality than lesional scalp, with alopecia totalis/universalis lesions showing this most strongly.

The sample was CD4+ T cells sorted from blood, taken between weeks 51 and 52, from a patient treated with tofacitinib. The receptor's source is a human donor with alopecia areata. The chain couples TRBV9 to TRBJ1-2; tentatively, D is TRBD1 (5 bases). CDR3 nucleotide sequence: TGTGCCAGCAGCGCCCATCGGGGGGGATATGGCTACACCTTC. Amino acid sequence: CASSAHRGGYGYTF.